The clone carrying this TCR beta chain has a count of ten or more. No antigen is known for it. The V gene lost 0 bases and the J gene lost 5 bases, with 14 bases spanning the gap. Germline loops: CDR1 SGHAT, CDR2 FQNNGV. The CDR3 runs to 15 residues. These data originate in a study of breast tumors, draining lymph nodes, adjacent tissues. Overall study findings and caveats: That most tumor T cells come from lymph nodes remained unproven. Compared with lymph nodes, tumors were less diverse; compared with nontumor tissue, more.

Breast cancer patients provided tissue from their axillary draining lymph nodes. TCRdb processed the multiplex PCR reads anew with MiXCR; each CDR3 protein has one entry. In the table there are fewer than 200,000 distinct CDR3 sequences, about 30% of which are singletons. The receptor was isolated from a female donor with breast cancer. Some clones in this sample may be carry-over from other donors' samples. The material sequenced was axillary lymph node tissue. J is TRBJ2-7 and V is TRBV11-2; D gene unclear. This CDR3 reads CASSLERLYSHEQYF. The CDR3 nucleotides are TGTGCCAGCAGCTTAGAAAGGCTCTACAGCCACGAGCAGTACTTC.